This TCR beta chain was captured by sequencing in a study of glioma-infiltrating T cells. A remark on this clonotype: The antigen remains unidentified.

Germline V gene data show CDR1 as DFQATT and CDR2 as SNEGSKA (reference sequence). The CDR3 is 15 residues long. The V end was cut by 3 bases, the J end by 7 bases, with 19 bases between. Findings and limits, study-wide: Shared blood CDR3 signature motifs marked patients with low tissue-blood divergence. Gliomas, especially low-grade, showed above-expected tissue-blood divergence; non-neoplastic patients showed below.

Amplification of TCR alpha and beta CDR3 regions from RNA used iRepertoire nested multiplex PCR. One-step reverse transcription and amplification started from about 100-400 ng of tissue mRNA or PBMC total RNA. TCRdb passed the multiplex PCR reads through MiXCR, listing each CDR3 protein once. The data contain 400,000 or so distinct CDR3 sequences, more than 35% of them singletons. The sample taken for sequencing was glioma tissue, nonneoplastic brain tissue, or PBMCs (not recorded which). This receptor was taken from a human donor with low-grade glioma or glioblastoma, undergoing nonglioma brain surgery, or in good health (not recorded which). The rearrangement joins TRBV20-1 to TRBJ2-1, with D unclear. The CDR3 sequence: CSASGAGGFANEQFF. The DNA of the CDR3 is TGCAGTGCTAGTGGTGCAGGCGGTTTCGCAAATGAGCAGTTCTTC.